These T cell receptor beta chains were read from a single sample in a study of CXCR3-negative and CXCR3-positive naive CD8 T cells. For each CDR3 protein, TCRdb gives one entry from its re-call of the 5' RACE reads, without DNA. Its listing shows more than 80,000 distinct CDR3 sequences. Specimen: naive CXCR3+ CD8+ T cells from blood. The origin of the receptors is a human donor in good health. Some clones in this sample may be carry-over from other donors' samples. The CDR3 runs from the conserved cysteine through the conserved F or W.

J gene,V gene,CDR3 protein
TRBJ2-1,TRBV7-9,CASSFKTSPYNEQFF
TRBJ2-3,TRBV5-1,CASSSTSGVEDTQYF
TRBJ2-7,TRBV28,CASSFNPLQYEQYF
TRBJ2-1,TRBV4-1,CASSLMGRNNEQFF
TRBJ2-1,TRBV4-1,CASSLLEGLSEQFF
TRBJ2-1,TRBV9,CASSPTSGRYNEQFF
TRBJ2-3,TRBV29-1,CSVHTQDSTDTQYF
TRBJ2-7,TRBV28,CASSFRGPSSYEQYF
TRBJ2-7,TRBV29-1,CSVELGGSYEQYF
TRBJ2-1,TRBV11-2,CASRRDNYNEQFF
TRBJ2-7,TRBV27,CASSFKGGVPEQYF
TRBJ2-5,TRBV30,CAWRSLVETQYF
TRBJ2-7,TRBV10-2,CASSDGTSGGITYF
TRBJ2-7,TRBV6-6,CASSLGQGVYEQYF
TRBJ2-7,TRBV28,CASSSGQGRHYEQYF
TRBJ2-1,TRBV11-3,CASSSGGPDEQFF
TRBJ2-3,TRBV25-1,CASSGPRDVDTQYF
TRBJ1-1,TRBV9,CASSVGSSMNTEAFF
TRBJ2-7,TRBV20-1,CSARVQSSYEQYF
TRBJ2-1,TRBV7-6,CASSLDHPTSGNIYNEQFF
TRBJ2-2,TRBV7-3,CASSFDRVAGELFF
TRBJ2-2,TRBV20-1,CSARRAPNWNTGELFF
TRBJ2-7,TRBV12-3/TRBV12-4,CASFPEPGQGEYEQYF